This T cell receptor beta chain was profiled in a study of blood T cell repertoires in COVID-19. Background on the study: Specimens from acute and convalescent COVID-19 originated in the United States, Italy and Spain. PBMCs, B-cell-depleted T cells, or T cells provided the cDNA or gDNA that made up the material.

After removal of 4 bases from V and 9 bases from J, the junction contained 9 bases not matched to a gene. The CDR3 spans 16 residues. CDR1 and CDR2 (germline): LNHDA, SQIVND (reference sequence). Per the study methods: Scientists estimated how many nucleated cells there were by amplifying reference gene primers. Sequencing was performed with immunoSEQ multiplex PCR; in TCRdb, only in-frame clones are kept and a portion is missing. V and J calls and clone size are given by that table; D and trimming were obtained from the DNA. Among 90,000 to 150,000 clones listed, around 88% were seen once. Only one count was recorded for this clone.

Material: peripheral blood. The V and J genes are TRBV19 and TRBJ2-1; 13 bases map to TRBD2. The source of this sequence is a woman aged 45-59 years with active or convalescent COVID-19. In nucleotides, the CDR3 is TGTGCCAGTAGTACCGTAACTAGCGGGAGGGCCTTTGAGCAGTTCTTC. This encodes CASSTVTSGRAFEQFF. The full variable domain, with the rest looked up from reference TRBV19 and TRBJ2-1, is DGGITQSPKYLFRKEGQNVTLSCEQNLNHDAMYWYRQDPGQGLRLIYYSQIVNDFQKGDIAEGYSVSREKKESFPLTVTSAQKNPTAFYLCASSTVTSGRAFEQFFGPGTRLTVL.